This section outlines one T cell receptor (beta chain) sequence together with its context. This CDR3 comprises 15 residues. The trim removed 0 bases at V and 6 bases at J, leaving 5 bases unmatched. The germline V gene has CDR1 SGHRS and CDR2 YFSETQ. The data were taken from a study of blood T cell repertoires in COVID-19. Profiling relied on immunoSEQ multiplex PCR, and the TCRdb table lists in-frame clones only, not all of them. Among tens of thousands of clones, roughly 85% were seen once, and the ten largest hold less than 5%. The sequencing sample was made of peripheral blood. The genes are TRBV5-1 and TRBJ1-5; 8 bases agree with TRBD1. This receptor was taken from a woman in her 70s with acute or convalescent COVID-19. CDR3 sequence reads: CASSLETGAGQPQHF. CDR3 sequence (DNA): TGCGCCAGCAGCTTGGAGACAGGGGCGGGTCAGCCCCAGCATTTT. The full variable domain, rest sourced from reference TRBV5-1 and TRBJ1-5, is KAGVTQTPRYLIKTRGQQVTLSCSPISGHRSVSWYQQTPGQGLQFLFEYFSETQRNKGNFPGRFSGRQFSNSRSEMNVSTLELGDSALYLCASSLETGAGQPQHFGDGTRLSIL.